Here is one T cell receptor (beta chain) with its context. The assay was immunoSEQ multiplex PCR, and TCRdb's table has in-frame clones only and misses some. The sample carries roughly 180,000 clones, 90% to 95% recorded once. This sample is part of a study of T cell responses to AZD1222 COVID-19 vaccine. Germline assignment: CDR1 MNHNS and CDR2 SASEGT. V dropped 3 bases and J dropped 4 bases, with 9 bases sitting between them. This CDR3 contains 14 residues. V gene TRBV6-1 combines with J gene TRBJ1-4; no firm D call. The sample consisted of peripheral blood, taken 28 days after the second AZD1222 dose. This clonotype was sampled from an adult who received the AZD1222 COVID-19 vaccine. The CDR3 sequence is CASSEWQSNEKLFF. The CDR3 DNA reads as TGTGCCAGCAGTGAGTGGCAGAGTAATGAAAAACTGTTTTTT.